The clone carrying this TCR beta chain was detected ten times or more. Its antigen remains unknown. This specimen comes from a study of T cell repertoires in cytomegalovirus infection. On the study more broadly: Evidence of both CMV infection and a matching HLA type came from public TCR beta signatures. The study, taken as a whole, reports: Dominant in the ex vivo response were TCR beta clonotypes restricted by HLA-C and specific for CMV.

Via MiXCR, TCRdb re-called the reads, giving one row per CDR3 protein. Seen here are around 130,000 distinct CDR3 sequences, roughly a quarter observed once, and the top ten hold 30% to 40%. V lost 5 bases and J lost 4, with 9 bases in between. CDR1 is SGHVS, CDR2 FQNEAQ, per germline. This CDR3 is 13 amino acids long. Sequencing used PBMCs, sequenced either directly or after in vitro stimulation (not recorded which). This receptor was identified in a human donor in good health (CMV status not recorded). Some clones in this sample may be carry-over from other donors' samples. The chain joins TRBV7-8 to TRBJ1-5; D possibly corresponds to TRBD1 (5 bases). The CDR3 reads CASSVDRNQPQHF. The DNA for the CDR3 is TGTGCCAGCAGCGTCGACAGAAATCAGCCCCAGCATTTT.